This is a list of T cell receptor beta chains from one sample in a study of T cells in localized non-small cell lung cancer. Libraries were prepared by immunoSEQ multiplex PCR; TCRdb keeps only in-frame clonotypes and omits some of them. The sample carries roughly 13,000 clones, around 84% recorded once. This material consisted of peripheral blood, taken before any cancer treatment. These receptor sequences come from an older male donor with stage III lung adenocarcinoma. Both conserved end residues are part of each CDR3. Clone size, where shown, is once, few, many, or a class for clones that have expanded.

j_call: TRBJ1-1
cdr3_length: 17
v_call: TRBV19
clone_size: few
cdr3_aa: CASSPNRQTLTRTEAFF

j_call: TRBJ2-7
cdr3_length: 12
v_call: TRBV27
clone_size: .
cdr3_aa: CASKGNSYEQYF

j_call: TRBJ1-2
cdr3_length: 13
v_call: TRBV5-1
clone_size: .
cdr3_aa: CASSLEGATGYTF

j_call: TRBJ1-5
cdr3_length: 13
v_call: TRBV5-8
clone_size: .
cdr3_aa: CASSLGGYQPQHF

j_call: TRBJ2-2
cdr3_length: 16
v_call: TRBV5-5
clone_size: few
cdr3_aa: CASSIEQGSNTGELFF

j_call: TRBJ1-3
cdr3_length: 15
v_call: TRBV19
clone_size: .
cdr3_aa: CASRSRSLGGNTIYF

j_call: TRBJ1-5
cdr3_length: 13
v_call: TRBV6-5
clone_size: once
cdr3_aa: CASSYSQNQPQHF

j_call: TRBJ2-2
cdr3_length: 15
v_call: TRBV19
clone_size: .
cdr3_aa: CASTSGLGVAGELFF

j_call: TRBJ2-7
cdr3_length: 15
v_call: TRBV6-6
clone_size: .
cdr3_aa: CASREREQGTYEQYF

j_call: TRBJ2-2
cdr3_length: 17
v_call: TRBV27
clone_size: .
cdr3_aa: CASSRLLGGAGFGELFF

j_call: TRBJ1-4
cdr3_length: 14
v_call: TRBV7-9
clone_size: .
cdr3_aa: CASSPNTGVEKLFF

j_call: TRBJ1-6
cdr3_length: 14
v_call: TRBV6-6
clone_size: .
cdr3_aa: CASSPWGAGSPLHF

j_call: TRBJ2-7
cdr3_length: 14
v_call: TRBV5-5
clone_size: .
cdr3_aa: CASSLRQGSREQYF

j_call: TRBJ1-1
cdr3_length: 13
v_call: TRBV6-4
clone_size: once
cdr3_aa: CASSRAGDTEAFF

j_call: TRBJ2-1
cdr3_length: 17
v_call: TRBV5-4
clone_size: .
cdr3_aa: CASSPTASERTYNEQFF

j_call: TRBJ1-6
cdr3_length: 17
v_call: TRBV19
clone_size: .
cdr3_aa: CASSTTGSAEINSPLHF

j_call: TRBJ2-1
cdr3_length: 15
v_call: TRBV7-2
clone_size: .
cdr3_aa: CASSLTGGAQNEQFF

j_call: TRBJ1-3
cdr3_length: 14
v_call: TRBV19
clone_size: .
cdr3_aa: CASSLSSGADTIYF

j_call: TRBJ2-2
cdr3_length: 14
v_call: TRBV6-4
clone_size: .
cdr3_aa: CASSVSPGTGELFF

j_call: TRBJ2-7
cdr3_length: 14
v_call: TRBV5-6
clone_size: .
cdr3_aa: CASSPDRGLLEQYF

j_call: TRBJ2-7
cdr3_length: 12
v_call: TRBV30
clone_size: .
cdr3_aa: CAWQGRGYEQYF

j_call: TRBJ2-7
cdr3_length: 16
v_call: TRBV10-2
clone_size: once
cdr3_aa: CASSESTGRSLYEQYF

j_call: TRBJ1-1
cdr3_length: 14
v_call: TRBV28
clone_size: .
cdr3_aa: CASNPDSLRTEAFF

j_call: TRBJ1-1
cdr3_length: 16
v_call: TRBV10-1
clone_size: .
cdr3_aa: CASKLGPRRDPYEAFF

j_call: TRBJ1-6
cdr3_length: 15
v_call: TRBV27
clone_size: .
cdr3_aa: CASRNAGTGVSPLHF

j_call: TRBJ2-1
cdr3_length: 14
v_call: TRBV7-2
clone_size: .
cdr3_aa: CASSLRTGENEQFF

j_call: TRBJ2-7
cdr3_length: 13
v_call: TRBV30
clone_size: .
cdr3_aa: CAWSTTGRYEQYF

j_call: TRBJ2-1
cdr3_length: 11
v_call: TRBV10-2
clone_size: .
cdr3_aa: CASGGGNEQFF

j_call: TRBJ2-6
cdr3_length: 15
v_call: TRBV18
clone_size: .
cdr3_aa: CASSPIDSGANVLTF

j_call: TRBJ1-2
cdr3_length: 14
v_call: TRBV9
clone_size: .
cdr3_aa: CASSARGANYGYTF

j_call: TRBJ1-3
cdr3_length: 16
v_call: TRBV2
clone_size: .
cdr3_aa: CASSETSGASGNTIYF